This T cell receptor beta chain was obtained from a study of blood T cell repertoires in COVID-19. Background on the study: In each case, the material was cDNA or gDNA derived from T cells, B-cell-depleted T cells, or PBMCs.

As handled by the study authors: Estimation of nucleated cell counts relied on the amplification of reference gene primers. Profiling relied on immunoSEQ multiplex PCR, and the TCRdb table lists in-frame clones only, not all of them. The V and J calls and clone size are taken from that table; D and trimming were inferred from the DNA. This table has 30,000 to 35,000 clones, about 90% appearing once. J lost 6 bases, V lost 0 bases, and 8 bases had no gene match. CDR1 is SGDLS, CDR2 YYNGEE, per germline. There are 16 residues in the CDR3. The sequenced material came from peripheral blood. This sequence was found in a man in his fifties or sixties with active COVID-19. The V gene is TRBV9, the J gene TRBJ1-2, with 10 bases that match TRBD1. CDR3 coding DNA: TGTGCCAGCAGCGTAGCGGACAGGGGGTCGGGGGATGGCTACACCTTC. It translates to CASSVADRGSGDGYTF.